The sequence of this T cell receptor (beta chain) was determined in a study of a mutant IDH1 vaccine in newly diagnosed glioma. V dropped 10 bases and J dropped 1 base, with 10 bases sitting between them. This CDR3 spans 13 amino acids. CDR1 is MDHEN and CDR2 is SYDVKM in the germline V gene. Sequencing was performed with immunoSEQ multiplex PCR; in TCRdb, only in-frame clones are kept and a portion is missing. The data hold 95,000 to 100,000 clones, with 85% to 90% observed a single time. Documented time point: baseline, week 1 (first vaccination visit). Treatment in this sample: pre-vaccination baseline after standard-of-care therapy.

This chain links TRBV28 with TRBJ2-2; D is possibly TRBD1 (6 bases). The source of this sequence is a woman between 45 and 60 years old with glioma. Sequencing was performed on PBMCs, taken from a glioma patient treated with radiotherapy, temozolomide or both. The CDR3 nucleotides are TGTGCCACGAGGACAGAGAACACCGGGGAGCTGTTTTTT. Translating gives CATRTENTGELFF.